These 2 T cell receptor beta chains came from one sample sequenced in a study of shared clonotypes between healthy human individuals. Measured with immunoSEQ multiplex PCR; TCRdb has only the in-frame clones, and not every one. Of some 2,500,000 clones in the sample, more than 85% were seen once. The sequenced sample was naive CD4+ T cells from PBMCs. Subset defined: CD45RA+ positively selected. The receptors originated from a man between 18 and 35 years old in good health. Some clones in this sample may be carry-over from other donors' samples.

The CDR3 DNA reads as TGTGCCAGCAGCCAAGAGGGTTTAGGGACAGGGGCCTACGAGCAGTACTTC. This encodes CASSQEGLGTGAYEQYF. The chain couples TRBV4-2 to TRBJ2-7; 10 nucleotides align to TRBD1. The V and J ends lost 0 bases and 2 bases, in that order; junction bases with no gene match: 7. CDR1 LGHNA and CDR2 YNFKEQ come from the germline V gene. The CDR3 totals 17 residues.

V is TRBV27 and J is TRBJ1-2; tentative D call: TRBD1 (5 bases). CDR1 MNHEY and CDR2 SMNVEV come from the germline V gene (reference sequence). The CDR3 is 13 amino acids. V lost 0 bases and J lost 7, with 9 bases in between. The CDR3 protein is CASSLSGTAGYTF. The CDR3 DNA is TGTGCCAGCAGTTTATCGGGGACTGCTGGCTACACCTTC.